The clone carrying this T cell receptor beta chain was picked up a small number of times. The antigen is undetermined. Using its own MiXCR run on the RT-PCR reads, TCRdb lists one record per CDR3 protein. The repertoire includes hundreds of thousands of distinct CDR3 sequences, around 13% of them detected once, and around 14% sits in the top ten. The CDR3 runs 14 residues. The ends were cut back, 2 bases at V and 2 bases at J, with 11 bases in the middle. CDR1 SGDLS and CDR2 YYNGEE come from the germline V gene. The record originates from a study of response to subunit inactivated influenza vaccine. Study conclusions and caveats: The authors suggested that few new T cells are recruited per seasonal influenza vaccination.

This TCR was sampled from a man aged 45-65 years who received an inactivated influenza vaccine. The chain joins TRBV9 to TRBJ2-7, with a weak D call TRBD2 (6 bases). Sequences were derived from PBMCs from blood, sampled 40 to 50 days after vaccination. The chain's CDR3 is CASSVAGLAYEQYF. CDR3 in DNA: TGTGCCAGCAGCGTGGCGGGGTTAGCCTACGAGCAGTACTTC.